This T cell receptor beta chain stems from a study of blood T cell repertoires in COVID-19. Study-wide background: The United States, Italy and Spain supplied acute and convalescent COVID-19 samples. Sample material is recorded as cDNA or gDNA derived from T cells, B-cell-depleted T cells, or PBMCs.

The CDR3 runs 14 residues. V was trimmed by 8 bases and J by 0 bases, leaving 13 bases between them. Per germline, CDR1 SNHLY and CDR2 FYNNEI. Authors' data handling: The authors estimated nucleated cell counts from reference gene primer amplification. Assay used: immunoSEQ multiplex PCR; TCRdb lists only in-frame clones, some missing. V and J calls and clone size are as listed in that table; D and trimming were resolved from the DNA. The profile shows 100,000 to 150,000 clones, roughly 87% of them singletons. This clone is a singleton in its sample. The sequenced material came from peripheral blood. The V call is TRBV2, the J call TRBJ1-1, with D perhaps TRBD1 (5 bases). This TCR came from an elderly woman with acute or convalescent COVID-19. The CDR3 DNA follows: TGTGCCAGCCAAATACAGGACCTGAACACTGAAGCTTTCTTT. Translated, it gives CASQIQDLNTEAFF. The whole variable domain, remainder taken from reference TRBV2 and TRBJ1-1, is EPEVTQTPSHQVTQMGQEVILRCVPISNHLYFYWYRQILGQKVEFLVSFYNNEISEKSEIFDDQFSVERPDGSNFTLKIRSTKLEDSAMYFCASQIQDLNTEAFFGQGTRLTVV.